The 3 T cell receptor beta chains presented below share a single source sample, sequenced in a study of blood T cell repertoires in COVID-19. The assay was immunoSEQ multiplex PCR, and TCRdb's table has in-frame clones only and misses some. The sample holds 200,000 to 300,000 clones, 75% to 90% seen once. The specimen sequenced was peripheral blood. The source is a woman in her thirties or forties with acute or convalescent COVID-19.

The chain uses TRBV2 and TRBJ1-6, with D maybe TRBD1 (6 bases). This CDR3 spans 14 amino acids. The V end was cut by 6 bases, the J end by 5 bases, with 11 bases between. CDR1 is SNHLY and CDR2 is FYNNEI in the germline V gene. The CDR3 loop is CASRRDTNNSPLHF. The CDR3 DNA follows: TGTGCCAGCAGAAGGGACACCAATAATTCACCCCTCCACTTT.

The chain carries TRBV5-1 and TRBJ1-2; 7 nucleotides agree with TRBD1. The CDR3 sequence is 15 residues long. V lost 4 bases, J lost 5 bases, and 11 bases stayed unmatched. Per germline, CDR1 SGHRS and CDR2 YFSETQ. CDR3 loop: CASSPGQQGGYGYTF. The CDR3 DNA reads as TGCGCCAGCAGCCCGGGACAGCAAGGAGGGTATGGCTACACCTTC.

The chain uses TRBV5-1 and TRBJ1-1; maybe TRBD1 (5 bases). The CDR3 has 13 residues. In germline, CDR1 is SGHRS, CDR2 YFSETQ. V was trimmed by 4 bases and J by 4 bases, leaving 11 bases between them. This CDR3 is CASSNQGGTEAFF. The CDR3, as DNA: TGCGCCAGCAGCAACCAGGGTGGCACTGAAGCTTTCTTT.